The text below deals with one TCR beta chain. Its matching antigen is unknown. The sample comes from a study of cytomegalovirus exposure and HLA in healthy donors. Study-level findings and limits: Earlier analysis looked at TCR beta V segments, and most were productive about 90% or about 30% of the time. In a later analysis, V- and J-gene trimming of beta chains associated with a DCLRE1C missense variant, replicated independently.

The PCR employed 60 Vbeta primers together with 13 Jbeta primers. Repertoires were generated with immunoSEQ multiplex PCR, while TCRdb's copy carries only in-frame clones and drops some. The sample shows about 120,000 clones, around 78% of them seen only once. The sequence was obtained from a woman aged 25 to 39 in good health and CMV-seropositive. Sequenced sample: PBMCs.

CDR3 residues: CASSRVFGENGYTF. For the CDR3, the DNA is TGTGCCAGTAGTAGGGTCTTCGGGGAAAATGGCTACACCTTC. The chain joins TRBV19 to TRBJ1-2; D gene ambiguous. The ends were cut back, 4 bases at V and 6 bases at J, with 15 bases in the middle. The CDR3 has 14 amino acids. Germline CDR1 and CDR2: LNHDA and SQIVND (reference sequence).